This is a list of T cell receptor beta chains from one sample in a study of PD-L1 blockade in urothelial cancer. Produced via immunoSEQ multiplex PCR; TCRdb's table is partial and in-frame only. The sample holds about 35,000 clones; roughly 38% are singletons and the top ten take about 8.9%. The sequences come from tumor tissue, collected before atezolizumab (anti-PD-L1) treatment. The receptors shown here come from a man aged 55 to 70 with urothelial cancer. CDR3s include the opening cysteine and the closing phenylalanine or tryptophan. A D gene is named only where the DNA matches it firmly. Some rows have no size entry. The others give once, few or many, or a class for an expanded clone.

V gene: TRBV9
CDR3 length: 14
J gene: TRBJ2-1
D gene: TRBD1
clone size: many
CDR3 DNA: TGTGCCAGCAGCGGCGGAGACAGGGTCAATGAGCAGTTCTTC
CDR3 protein: CASSGGDRVNEQFF

V gene: TRBV6-8
CDR3 length: 13
J gene: TRBJ1-2
D gene: TRBD1
clone size: few
CDR3 DNA: TGTGCCAGCAGTTACGACAGGGTGAGCGGCTACACCTTC
CDR3 protein: CASSYDRVSGYTF

V gene: TRBV19
CDR3 length: 14
J gene: TRBJ2-3
D gene: -
clone size: once
CDR3 DNA: TGTGCCAGTAGTAACAGGGCCCTCACAGATACGCAGTATTTT
CDR3 protein: CASSNRALTDTQYF

V gene: TRBV18
CDR3 length: 15
J gene: TRBJ2-7
D gene: TRBD2
clone size: -
CDR3 DNA: TGTGCCAGCTCACCAGGTAGCGGGAGGGCCAACGAGCAGTACTTC
CDR3 protein: CASSPGSGRANEQYF

V gene: TRBV12-5
CDR3 length: 17
J gene: TRBJ1-4
D gene: TRBD1
clone size: once
CDR3 DNA: TGTGCTAGTGGTCAGGGACAGATAAACACAACTAATGAAAAACTGTTTTTT
CDR3 protein: CASGQGQINTTNEKLFF

V gene: TRBV9
CDR3 length: 16
J gene: TRBJ2-3
D gene: -
clone size: -
CDR3 DNA: TGTGCCAGCAGAGGACCCTGGAGTCAGTTCCCAGATACGCAGTATTTT
CDR3 protein: CASRGPWSQFPDTQYF

V gene: TRBV9
CDR3 length: 13
J gene: TRBJ1-1
D gene: -
clone size: -
CDR3 DNA: TGTGCCAGCAGCACAGGATTTGACACTGAAGCTTTCTTT
CDR3 protein: CASSTGFDTEAFF

V gene: TRBV11-3
CDR3 length: 14
J gene: TRBJ2-2
D gene: -
clone size: few
CDR3 DNA: TGTGCCAGCAGCCCCCAGGGTAACACCGGGGAGCTGTTTTTT
CDR3 protein: CASSPQGNTGELFF

V gene: TRBV29-1
CDR3 length: 13
J gene: TRBJ2-1
D gene: TRBD2
clone size: few
CDR3 DNA: TGCAGCGTTGTCGCGGGGGGCGGCAATGAGCAGTTCTTC
CDR3 protein: CSVVAGGGNEQFF

V gene: TRBV29-1
CDR3 length: 14
J gene: TRBJ2-6
D gene: -
clone size: few
CDR3 DNA: TGCAGCGTTGGCGGGTCCTCTGGGGCCAACGTCCTGACTTTC
CDR3 protein: CSVGGSSGANVLTF

V gene: TRBV11-3
CDR3 length: 14
J gene: TRBJ2-1
D gene: TRBD2
clone size: many
CDR3 DNA: TGTGCCAGCAGGCTCACTAGCGGGAGCAATGAGCAGTTCTTC
CDR3 protein: CASRLTSGSNEQFF

V gene: TRBV6-8
CDR3 length: 14
J gene: TRBJ2-7
D gene: -
clone size: -
CDR3 DNA: TGTGCCAGCACCGGGGCCCAGGGGGGGTACGAGCAGTACTTC
CDR3 protein: CASTGAQGGYEQYF

V gene: TRBV25-1
CDR3 length: 13
J gene: TRBJ1-2
D gene: TRBD1
clone size: -
CDR3 DNA: TGTGCCAGCAGTGTAGGGGGCGCTTATGGCTACACCTTC
CDR3 protein: CASSVGGAYGYTF

V gene: TRBV11-3
CDR3 length: 15
J gene: TRBJ2-2
D gene: -
clone size: -
CDR3 DNA: TGTGCCAGCAGCTTAGACACAGACCTTTCCCCAGGGCTGTTTTTT
CDR3 protein: CASSLDTDLSPGLFF

V gene: TRBV1
CDR3 length: 13
J gene: TRBJ1-1
D gene: -
clone size: -
CDR3 DNA: TGCGCCAGCAGCCAAGTCCCCGACACTGAAGCTTTCTTT
CDR3 protein: CASSQVPDTEAFF

V gene: TRBV7-6
CDR3 length: 14
J gene: TRBJ1-4
D gene: -
clone size: few
CDR3 DNA: TGTGCCAGCAGCAAGGACGGACCTAATGAAAAACTGTTTTTT
CDR3 protein: CASSKDGPNEKLFF

V gene: TRBV5-1
CDR3 length: 14
J gene: TRBJ1-4
D gene: -
clone size: -
CDR3 DNA: TGCGCCAGCAGCTCGGCCGGACCGAATGAAAAACTGTTTTTT
CDR3 protein: CASSSAGPNEKLFF

V gene: TRBV28
CDR3 length: 14
J gene: TRBJ1-3
D gene: -
clone size: -
CDR3 DNA: TGTGCCAGCAGTTCCAGGGGTGGGGGAAACACCATATATTTT
CDR3 protein: CASSSRGGGNTIYF

V gene: TRBV18
CDR3 length: 14
J gene: TRBJ1-1
D gene: TRBD1
clone size: few
CDR3 DNA: TGTGCCAGCTCAATGGGACAGGGGGTAACTGAAGCTTTCTTT
CDR3 protein: CASSMGQGVTEAFF

V gene: TRBV6-8
CDR3 length: 16
J gene: TRBJ2-7
D gene: TRBD1
clone size: -
CDR3 DNA: TGTGCCAGCAGTTACCGTGACGGACAGGGCAACGACGAGCAGTACTTC
CDR3 protein: CASSYRDGQGNDEQYF

V gene: TRBV11-3
CDR3 length: 18
J gene: TRBJ1-2
D gene: -
clone size: many
CDR3 DNA: TGTGCCAGCAGCTTGTTGGTCAGGGAGCTAACTTCCTCCTATGGCTACACCTTC
CDR3 protein: CASSLLVRELTSSYGYTF

V gene: TRBV6-8
CDR3 length: 14
J gene: TRBJ2-7
D gene: TRBD2
clone size: few
CDR3 DNA: TGTGCCATCACGGAATCCAGCGGGAGCTACGAGCAGTACTTC
CDR3 protein: CAITESSGSYEQYF

V gene: TRBV5-1
CDR3 length: 17
J gene: TRBJ2-3
D gene: TRBD2
clone size: -
CDR3 DNA: TGCGCCAGCAGCTTGCTCGGACTAGCGGGGTTCACAGATACGCAGTATTTT
CDR3 protein: CASSLLGLAGFTDTQYF

V gene: TRBV30
CDR3 length: 13
J gene: TRBJ1-2
D gene: TRBD1
clone size: -
CDR3 DNA: TGTGCCTGGAGTGTACAGGGGCCCTGGGGCTACACCTTC
CDR3 protein: CAWSVQGPWGYTF

V gene: TRBV19
CDR3 length: 15
J gene: TRBJ1-5
D gene: TRBD1
clone size: -
CDR3 DNA: TGTGCCAGTAGTATAGAGGGACAGGGGGGTCAGCCCCAGCATTTT
CDR3 protein: CASSIEGQGGQPQHF

V gene: TRBV6-8
CDR3 length: 15
J gene: TRBJ2-5
D gene: TRBD1
clone size: -
CDR3 DNA: TGTGCCAGCAGTGGAGGACAGGCCGCCGGGGAGACCCAGTACTTC
CDR3 protein: CASSGGQAAGETQYF

V gene: TRBV6-7
CDR3 length: 12
J gene: TRBJ2-1
D gene: TRBD1
clone size: -
CDR3 DNA: TGTGCCACTCGGGACAGCCACAATGAGCAGTTCTTC
CDR3 protein: CATRDSHNEQFF

V gene: TRBV30
CDR3 length: 16
J gene: TRBJ1-5
D gene: -
clone size: -
CDR3 DNA: TGTGCCTGGAGTCCGGACTCGTCCGGGCGAGGGTGGCCCCAGCATTTT
CDR3 protein: CAWSPDSSGRGWPQHF

V gene: TRBV5-1
CDR3 length: 16
J gene: TRBJ2-7
D gene: TRBD1
clone size: -
CDR3 DNA: TGCGCCAGCAGCTTGGCCGGGACAGGGGGCTCCTACGAGCAGTACTTC
CDR3 protein: CASSLAGTGGSYEQYF

V gene: TRBV19
CDR3 length: 14
J gene: TRBJ2-7
D gene: TRBD1
clone size: -
CDR3 DNA: TGTGCCAGCAAGACCGGGACAGGAGCTGGGGAGCAGTACTTC
CDR3 protein: CASKTGTGAGEQYF

V gene: TRBV6-8
CDR3 length: 17
J gene: TRBJ2-1
D gene: TRBD2
clone size: few
CDR3 DNA: TGTGCCAGCAGTTACGGTGGTAGCGGGAGGGCCGGGAATGAGCAGTTCTTC
CDR3 protein: CASSYGGSGRAGNEQFF

V gene: TRBV29-1
CDR3 length: 16
J gene: TRBJ2-1
D gene: TRBD2
clone size: -
CDR3 DNA: TGCAGCGTTGACCTTCTAGCGGGGCAGAGATACAATGAGCAGTTCTTC
CDR3 protein: CSVDLLAGQRYNEQFF

V gene: TRBV29-1
CDR3 length: 13
J gene: TRBJ2-7
D gene: -
clone size: few
CDR3 DNA: TGCAGCGTTGCGGACTTGGGGGGACACGAGCAGTACTTC
CDR3 protein: CSVADLGGHEQYF

V gene: TRBV28
CDR3 length: 14
J gene: TRBJ1-5
D gene: -
clone size: -
CDR3 DNA: TGTGCCAGCAGTTTATTTGGAAGCAATCAGCCCCAGCATTTT
CDR3 protein: CASSLFGSNQPQHF

V gene: TRBV18
CDR3 length: 13
J gene: TRBJ1-2
D gene: -
clone size: few
CDR3 DNA: TGTGCCAGCTCACCGGGGACGGGTTATGGCTACACCTTC
CDR3 protein: CASSPGTGYGYTF

V gene: TRBV11-3
CDR3 length: 17
J gene: TRBJ2-1
D gene: -
clone size: -
CDR3 DNA: TGTGCCAGCAGCTTTGGGACGCCGCTTACGGCCTACAATGAGCAGTTCTTC
CDR3 protein: CASSFGTPLTAYNEQFF

V gene: TRBV9
CDR3 length: 15
J gene: TRBJ2-5
D gene: TRBD2
clone size: many
CDR3 DNA: TGTGCCAGCAGCGTAGGCCCAGCGGGAGGAGGGACCCAGTACTTC
CDR3 protein: CASSVGPAGGGTQYF

V gene: TRBV6-8
CDR3 length: 17
J gene: TRBJ2-1
D gene: TRBD2
clone size: few
CDR3 DNA: TGTGCCAGCCGCAAGAGAATAGCGGGAGCGACCATGGATGAGCAGTTCTTC
CDR3 protein: CASRKRIAGATMDEQFF

V gene: TRBV18
CDR3 length: 15
J gene: TRBJ1-2
D gene: TRBD1
clone size: -
CDR3 DNA: TGTGCCAGCTCAGCAGACAGGGGAGCGGGGAATGGCTACACCTTC
CDR3 protein: CASSADRGAGNGYTF

V gene: TRBV11-3
CDR3 length: 15
J gene: TRBJ2-1
D gene: TRBD2
clone size: many
CDR3 DNA: TGTGCCAGCAGCTTAATGGGAGGGCCCTACAATGAGCAGTTCTTC
CDR3 protein: CASSLMGGPYNEQFF

V gene: TRBV25-1
CDR3 length: 15
J gene: TRBJ2-1
D gene: -
clone size: -
CDR3 DNA: TGTGCCAGCAGTGCGACGAACCGGGCACACAATGAGCAGTTCTTC
CDR3 protein: CASSATNRAHNEQFF

V gene: TRBV19
CDR3 length: 16
J gene: TRBJ2-1
D gene: -
clone size: -
CDR3 DNA: TGTGCCAGTAGTGCCTCGGGGCAGGGGCGGAACAATGAGCAGTTCTTC
CDR3 protein: CASSASGQGRNNEQFF

V gene: TRBV30
CDR3 length: 15
J gene: TRBJ2-1
D gene: -
clone size: -
CDR3 DNA: TGTGCCTGGAGCTCTGACTCAATTACCAACAATGAGCAGTTCTTC
CDR3 protein: CAWSSDSITNNEQFF

V gene: TRBV28
CDR3 length: 13
J gene: TRBJ2-3
D gene: -
clone size: once
CDR3 DNA: TGTGCCAGCGGCTCTCGGAGGCCGAATACGCAGTATTTT
CDR3 protein: CASGSRRPNTQYF

V gene: TRBV19
CDR3 length: 14
J gene: TRBJ2-3
D gene: -
clone size: -
CDR3 DNA: TGTGCCACACGACATGGGGGATTGCCAGATACGCAGTATTTT
CDR3 protein: CATRHGGLPDTQYF

V gene: TRBV2
CDR3 length: 13
J gene: TRBJ1-1
D gene: -
clone size: -
CDR3 DNA: TGTGCCAGCAGCAAAGGGCGGAACACTGAAGCTTTCTTT
CDR3 protein: CASSKGRNTEAFF

V gene: TRBV30
CDR3 length: 14
J gene: TRBJ1-2
D gene: TRBD1
clone size: few
CDR3 DNA: TGTGCCTGGAGCCCACAGGGGACAGCCTATGGCTACACCTTC
CDR3 protein: CAWSPQGTAYGYTF

V gene: TRBV1
CDR3 length: 17
J gene: TRBJ2-3
D gene: -
clone size: few
CDR3 DNA: TGCGCCAGCAGCCAGGGGGTAGCGGGAGGGCCGACAGATACGCAGTATTTT
CDR3 protein: CASSQGVAGGPTDTQYF